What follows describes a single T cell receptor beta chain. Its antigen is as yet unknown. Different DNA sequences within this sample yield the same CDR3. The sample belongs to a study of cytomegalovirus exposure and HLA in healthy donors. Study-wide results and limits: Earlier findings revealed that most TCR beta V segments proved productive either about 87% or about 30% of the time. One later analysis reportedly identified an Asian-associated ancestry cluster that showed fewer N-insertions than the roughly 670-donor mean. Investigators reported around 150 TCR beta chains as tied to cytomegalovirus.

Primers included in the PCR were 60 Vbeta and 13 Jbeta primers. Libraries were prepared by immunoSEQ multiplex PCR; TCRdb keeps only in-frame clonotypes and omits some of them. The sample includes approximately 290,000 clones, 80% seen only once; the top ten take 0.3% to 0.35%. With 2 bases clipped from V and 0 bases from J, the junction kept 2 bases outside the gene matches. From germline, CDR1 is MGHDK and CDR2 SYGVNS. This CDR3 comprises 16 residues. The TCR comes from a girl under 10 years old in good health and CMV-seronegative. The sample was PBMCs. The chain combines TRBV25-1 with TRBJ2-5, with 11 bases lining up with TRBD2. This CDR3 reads CASSEVGLADQETQYF. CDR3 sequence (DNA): TGTGCCAGCAGTGAAGTGGGACTAGCGGACCAAGAGACCCAGTACTTC.